This TCR beta chain derives from a study of CD8+ T cells in alopecia areata. After isolation, RNA underwent reverse transcription to generate cDNA as the sequencing template. This table comes from immunoSEQ multiplex PCR, and its TCRdb copy is limited to in-frame clones, with some not included. The sample shows over 250,000 clones, over 45% of them seen only once. This CDR3 region has 13 residues. CDR1 is SQVTM, CDR2 ANQGSEA, per germline. J gave up 4 bases and V 4 bases, and 5 bases lay outside the gene matches. Sample treatment: oral pan-JAK inhibitor, 5-10 mg twice daily. This clone was counted only a few times.

Sequenced here: CD4+ T cells sorted from blood, sampled around week 54, from a patient treated with tofacitinib. This chain uses TRBV29-1 with TRBJ2-3, with 7 bases matching TRBD1. This receptor was taken from a human donor with alopecia areata. The CDR3 sequence is CSVVRGNADTQYF. CDR3 DNA sequence: TGCAGCGTTGTCAGGGGGAACGCAGATACGCAGTATTTT.